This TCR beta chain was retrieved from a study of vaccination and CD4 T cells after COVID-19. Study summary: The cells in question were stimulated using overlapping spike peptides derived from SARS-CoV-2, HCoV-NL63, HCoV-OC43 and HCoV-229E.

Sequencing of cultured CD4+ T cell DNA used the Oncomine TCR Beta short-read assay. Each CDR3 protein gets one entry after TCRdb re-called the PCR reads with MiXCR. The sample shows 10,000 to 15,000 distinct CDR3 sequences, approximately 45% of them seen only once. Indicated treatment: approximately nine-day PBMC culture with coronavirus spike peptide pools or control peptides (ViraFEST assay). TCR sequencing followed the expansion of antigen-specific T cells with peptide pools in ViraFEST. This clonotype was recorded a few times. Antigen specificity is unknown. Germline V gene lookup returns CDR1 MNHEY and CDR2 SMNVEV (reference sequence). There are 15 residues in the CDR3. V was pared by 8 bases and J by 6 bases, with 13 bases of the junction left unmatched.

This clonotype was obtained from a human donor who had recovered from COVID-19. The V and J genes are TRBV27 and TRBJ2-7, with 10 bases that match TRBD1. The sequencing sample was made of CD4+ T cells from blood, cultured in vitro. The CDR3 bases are TGTGCCAGCGGTCTCCTCGGGACAGGGGAAACCGAGCAGTACTTC. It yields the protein CASGLLGTGETEQYF.